The clone carrying this T cell receptor beta chain was counted between two and nine times. Its specificity is not known. For TCRbeta, the library was prepared with unique molecular identifiers. TCRdb reprocessed the PCR reads with MiXCR, giving one entry per CDR3 protein. The data contain about 540,000 distinct CDR3 sequences, 27% of them singletons. Germline-derived CDR1 and CDR2 are MDHEN and SYDVKM. The CDR3 extends over 12 amino acids. V shed 5 bases, J shed 11 bases, and the junction held 1 base outside the gene matches. These data originate in a study of T-cell reconstitution after alpha-beta-depleted transplantation in children. Study-level results: Fresh T-cell production supplied most of the T-cell counts and diversity seen one year after transplant. About two months after transplant, alpha-beta T cells reportedly came from several hundred expanded graft clones. Some patients' high day-60 TCRbeta diversity was attributed to recipient cells surviving conditioning.

The sequenced sample was PBMCs, obtained before TCRalphabeta/CD19-depleted stem cell transplant. This receptor was identified in a boy under three years old with Wiskott-Aldrich syndrome, due to receive a stem cell transplant. This rearrangement joins TRBV28 to TRBJ1-6; 9 nucleotides agree with TRBD1. CDR3 sequence: CASSTGGTPLHF. In DNA form, the CDR3 reads TGTGCCAGCAGTACAGGGGGCACACCCCTCCACTTT.